This T cell receptor (beta chain) was documented in a study of control samples from healthy donors and cancer patients. TCRdb keeps only in-frame clones here, not all; method: immunoSEQ multiplex PCR. This sample's table reports approximately 190,000 clones. The germline CDR1 and CDR2 sequences are SGHKS and YYEKEE (reference sequence). The V gene lost 1 base and the J gene lost 1 base, with 8 bases spanning the gap. This CDR3 is 15 amino acids long. This chain uses TRBV5-5 with TRBJ2-2, with D uncertain. The specimen was blood. This receptor was taken from a woman aged 25 to 39 in good health. This CDR3 is CASSLILLNTGELFF. CDR3 coding DNA: TGTGCCAGCAGCTTGATCCTTTTGAACACCGGGGAGCTGTTTTTT.